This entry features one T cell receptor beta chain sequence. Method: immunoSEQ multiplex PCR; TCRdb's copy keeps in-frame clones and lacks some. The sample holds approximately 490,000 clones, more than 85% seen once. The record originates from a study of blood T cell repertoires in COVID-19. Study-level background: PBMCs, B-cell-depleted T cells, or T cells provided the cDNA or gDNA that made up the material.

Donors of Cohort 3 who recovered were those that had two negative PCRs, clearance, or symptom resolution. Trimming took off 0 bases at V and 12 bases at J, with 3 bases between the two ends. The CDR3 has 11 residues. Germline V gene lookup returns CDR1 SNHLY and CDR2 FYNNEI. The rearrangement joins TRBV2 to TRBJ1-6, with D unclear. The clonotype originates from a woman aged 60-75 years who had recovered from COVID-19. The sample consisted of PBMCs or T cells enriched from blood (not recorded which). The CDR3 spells CASSEALPLHF. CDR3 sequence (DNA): TGTGCCAGCAGTGAAGCCCTACCCCTCCACTTT.